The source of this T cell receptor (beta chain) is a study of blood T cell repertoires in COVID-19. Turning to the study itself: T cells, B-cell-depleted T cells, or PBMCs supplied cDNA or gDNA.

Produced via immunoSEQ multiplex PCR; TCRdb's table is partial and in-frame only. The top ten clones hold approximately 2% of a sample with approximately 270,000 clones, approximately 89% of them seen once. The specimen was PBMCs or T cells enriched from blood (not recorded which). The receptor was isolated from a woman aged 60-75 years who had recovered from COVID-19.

The CDR3 DNA reads TGTGCCAGCAGTTTGCGGGCGAACTCACCCCTCCACTTT. The encoded protein is CASSLRANSPLHF. The chain combines TRBV12-3 or TRBV12-4 with TRBJ1-6, with unresolved D. The CDR3 length is 13 residues. Trimming removed 3 bases from V and 10 bases from J, with 10 bases in between.